These 20 T cell receptor beta chains were all obtained from the same sample, sequenced in a study of a mutant IDH1 vaccine in newly diagnosed glioma (TCRdb year 2021). For these TCRs, the target antigens are not known. The time point label, as the study defines it: week 11, during vaccination. Every vaccine dose consisted of 300 ug of a 20-mer mutant IDH1 peptide in Montanide, administered subcutaneously together with topical imiquimod. To prepare the library, the immunoSEQ multiplex PCR assay was applied. Sourced from immuneACCESS, this table was stored by TCRdb with only in-frame sequences that have V and J called. A share of the clones is absent; for the studies checked, an unresolved V gene accounts for under half, and the remainder has no known explanation. This sample holds about 64,000 clones; approximately 84% were observed only once. The ten biggest clones cover approximately 9.5% of the sample.

This sample comprised PBMCs, obtained from a glioma patient whose treatment included an IDH1 peptide vaccine. These receptor sequences come from a woman aged 45-59 years with glioma.

The chain has TRBV18 and TRBJ2-7; the D gene is possibly TRBD2 (6 bases). Germline V CDR1 and CDR2: KGHSH, LQKENI. The germline V and J ends were trimmed by 0 bases and 6 bases, with 15 bases remaining between them. This CDR3 has 15 amino acids. The CDR3 nucleotides read TGTGCCAGCTCACCACCGGTAGTAGCGGCTCGCGAGCAGTACTTC. Translated: CASSPPVVAAREQYF.

V and J are TRBV11-3 and TRBJ2-5; TRBD2 might be the D (6 bases). The CDR3 is 13 amino acids. With 5 bases removed from V and 3 bases from J, the gap between germline ends came to 10 bases. Germline CDR1 reads SGHNT; CDR2 reads YENEEA. CDR3 amino acids: CASSPRGKETQYF. The CDR3 nucleotides read TGTGCCAGCAGCCCCCGGGGGAAAGAGACCCAGTACTTC. Based on the CDR3 plus reference TRBV11-3 and TRBJ2-5, the full variable domain is EAGVVQSPRYKIIEKKQPVAFWCNPISGHNTLYWYLQNLGQGPELLIRYENEEAVDDSQLPKDRFSAERLKGVDSTLKIQPAELGDSAVYLCASSPRGKETQYFGPGTRLLVL.

The rearrangement joins TRBV29-1 to TRBJ2-5; 8 bases are shared with TRBD1. Unmatched junction bases numbered 14, after V lost 8 bases and J lost 3 bases. The CDR3 is made up of 15 amino acids. Looked up from germline, CDR1 is SQVTM and CDR2 is ANQGSEA. In DNA, the CDR3 is TGCAGCTCGACCCAGGGGGCGCCGGTGAAAGAGACCCAGTACTTC. This encodes CSSTQGAPVKETQYF.

The chain has TRBV27 and TRBJ1-3; D not certain. V dropped 6 bases and J dropped 4 bases, with 10 bases sitting between them. CDR3 length: 13 amino acids. Germline CDR1 and CDR2: MNHEY and SMNVEV (reference sequence). In DNA form, the CDR3 reads TGTGCCAGCAGACGACCTGGGGGAAACACCATATATTTT. Protein sequence: CASRRPGGNTIYF.

This rearrangement joins TRBV11-3 to TRBJ1-4; a weak D match, TRBD1 (6 bases). The germline CDR1 and CDR2 sequences are SGHNT and YENEEA. The V end lost 4 bases, the J end lost 5 bases, and 14 bases lay between the germline ends. The CDR3 totals 15 residues. The CDR3 nucleotides read TGTGCCAGCAGCTCCCGTGGACAGAAGAATGAAAAACTGTTTTTT. It specifies CASSSRGQKNEKLFF.

The rearrangement joins TRBV6-1 to TRBJ1-5, with a weak D call TRBD1 (5 bases). V lost 2 bases, J lost 0 bases, and 11 bases lay in between. The germline gives CDR1 MNHNS, CDR2 SASEGT. The CDR3 totals 16 residues. CDR3 region: CASSERQLYSNQPQHF. CDR3 DNA: TGTGCCAGCAGTGAACGACAGCTGTATAGCAATCAGCCCCAGCATTTT.

As DNA, the CDR3 is TGTGCCAGCAGTTCTACCAGGGAGTATAATTCACCCCTCCACTTT. Translation: CASSSTREYNSPLHF. The gene calls are TRBV27 and TRBJ1-6; TRBD1 is a possible D gene (5 bases). The CDR3 covers 15 residues. With 4 bases removed from V and 4 bases from J, the gap between germline ends came to 11 bases. Per germline, CDR1 MNHEY and CDR2 SMNVEV (reference sequence).

V gene TRBV6-5 combines with J gene TRBJ1-1; 7 positions agree with TRBD1. Germline V lookup: CDR1 MNHEY, CDR2 SVGAGI. V shed 5 bases, J shed 1 base, and the junction held 7 bases outside the gene matches. This CDR3 has 15 amino acids. CDR3 DNA: TGTGCCAGCAGTGCAACAGGGGCCACGAACACTGAAGCTTTCTTT. As protein: CASSATGATNTEAFF.

This clone was seen only a few times. The CDR3 here is CASSLGTDNSPLHF. In nucleotides, the CDR3 is TGCGCCAGCAGCTTGGGGACAGATAATTCACCCCTCCACTTT. The rearrangement joins TRBV5-1 to TRBJ1-6, with D possibly matching TRBD1 (6 bases). The CDR3 sequence is 14 residues long. With 0 bases removed from V and 5 bases from J, the gap between germline ends came to 6 bases. From germline, CDR1 is SGHRS and CDR2 YFSETQ. The variable domain in full, with the rest retrieved from reference TRBV5-1 and TRBJ1-6, is KAGVTQTPRYLIKTRGQQVTLSCSPISGHRSVSWYQQTPGQGLQFLFEYFSETQRNKGNFPGRFSGRQFSNSRSEMNVSTLELGDSALYLCASSLGTDNSPLHFGNGTRLTVT.

A single count supports this clone. The chain is built from TRBV18 and TRBJ2-1; 16 nucleotides line up with TRBD2. J lost 8 bases, V lost 0 bases, and 4 bases had no gene match. The CDR3 consists of 17 residues. Germline loops: CDR1 KGHSH, CDR2 LQKENI. CDR3 loop: CASSPPGLAGGIDEQFF. The CDR3 bases are TGTGCCAGCTCACCACCGGGACTAGCGGGGGGGATCGATGAGCAGTTCTTC.

The chain recombines TRBV27 with TRBJ1-1, with a tentative D call TRBD1 (6 bases). Germline assignment: CDR1 MNHEY and CDR2 SMNVEV (reference sequence). CDR3 length equals 16 residues. Trimming took 4 bases from V and 0 from J, leaving 15 bases between them. The DNA of the CDR3 is TGTGCCAGCAGTTCCCCGACAGGAACCATGAACACTGAAGCTTTCTTT. This translates into CASSSPTGTMNTEAFF.

This clone was counted a few times. The chain uses TRBV10-3 and TRBJ1-3; 8 nucleotides align to TRBD1. This CDR3 is built from 15 residues. The junction had 5 bases not matched to a gene; V was cut back by 0 bases and J by 7 bases. Germline assignment: CDR1 ENHRY and CDR2 SYGVKD. CDR3 loop: CAISESTGGPNTIYF. The CDR3 DNA is TGTGCCATCAGTGAGTCCACAGGGGGACCCAACACCATATATTTT.

This chain links TRBV6-6 with TRBJ2-7; 9 bases are a match to TRBD1. Trimming removed 8 bases from V and 2 bases from J; junction bases left unmatched: 13. This CDR3 is built from 16 residues. The V gene's germline CDR1 is MNHNY and CDR2 SVGAGI (reference sequence). CDR3 sequence reads: CASLENSGQGTYEQYF. Here the CDR3 DNA reads TGTGCCAGCCTAGAAAACTCGGGACAGGGAACCTACGAGCAGTACTTC.

This rearrangement joins TRBV30 to TRBJ2-7, with unresolved D. The CDR3 length is 11 residues. Trimming removed 2 bases from V and 2 bases from J, with 4 bases in between. Germline CDR1 reads GTSNPN; CDR2 reads SVGIG (reference sequence). CDR3 sequence (DNA): TGTGCCTGGAGTTTAACCTACGAGCAGTACTTC. Translating it yields CAWSLTYEQYF.

The chain uses TRBV7-6 and TRBJ1-2; D is undetermined. This CDR3 region has 15 residues. The germline gives CDR1 SGHVS, CDR2 FNYEAQ. Trimming pared 4 bases from V and 2 bases from J, leaving 14 bases between. CDR3 DNA: TGTGCCAGCAGCTCTAGGCGGGGTCAAAACTATGGCTACACCTTC. This sequence encodes CASSSRRGQNYGYTF.

V is TRBV19 and J is TRBJ2-2, with 8 bases fitting TRBD2. This CDR3 comprises 13 residues. The J segment lost 7 bases and the V segment lost 8 bases, leaving 6 bases of the junction unmatched. Germline V gene lookup returns CDR1 LNHDA and CDR2 SQIVND (reference sequence). The chain's CDR3 is CASRGGSNGELFF. The CDR3 DNA sequence: TGTGCCAGTCGGGGGGGTTCTAACGGGGAGCTGTTTTTT. Complete variable domain (other parts from reference TRBV19 and TRBJ2-2): DGGITQSPKYLFRKEGQNVTLSCEQNLNHDAMYWYRQDPGQGLRLIYYSQIVNDFQKGDIAEGYSVSREKKESFPLTVTSAQKNPTAFYLCASRGGSNGELFFGEGSRLTVL.

This sequence joins TRBV30 and TRBJ1-5, with 7 positions matching TRBD1. V lost 3 bases, J lost 4 bases, and 6 bases stayed unmatched. The CDR3 consists of 14 residues. Germline-derived CDR1 and CDR2 are GTSNPN and SVGIG (reference sequence). CDR3: CAWSAGQENQPQHF. The CDR3 coding sequence is TGTGCCTGGAGCGCCGGACAGGAGAATCAGCCCCAGCATTTT.

V is TRBV4-2 and J is TRBJ2-5; TRBD2 aligns across 10 bases. CDR3 length: 16 residues. With 0 bases clipped from V and 4 bases from J, the junction kept 5 bases outside the gene matches. Per germline, CDR1 LGHNA and CDR2 YNFKEQ. The CDR3: CASSQDKRGGPETQYF. CDR3 coding DNA: TGTGCCAGCAGCCAAGACAAGCGGGGGGGCCCAGAGACCCAGTACTTC.

The J gene is TRBJ2-7, the V gene TRBV28; 10 bases align to TRBD2. With V trimmed by 5 bases and J by 5 bases, 3 bases remained unmatched. This CDR3 is 13 amino acids long. CDR1 MDHEN and CDR2 SYDVKM come from the germline V gene. CDR3 sequence (DNA): TGTGCCAGCAGTCTAGCGGGGGTCAACGAGCAGTACTTC. It codes for CASSLAGVNEQYF.

The chain carries TRBV10-1 and TRBJ2-3, with D perhaps given as TRBD1 or TRBD2 (6 bases each). This CDR3 region has 12 residues. Germline CDR1 and CDR2: WNHNN and SYGVQD (reference sequence). With 3 bases removed from V and 7 bases from J, the gap between germline ends came to 8 bases. CDR3 sequence reads: CASSEGGNTQYF. DNA of the CDR3: TGCGCCAGCAGTGAAGGGGGGAATACGCAGTATTTT.